The TCR beta chain described here comes from a study of PD-1 blockade in classical Hodgkin lymphoma. Every patient relapsed after autologous stem cell transplantation, and brentuximab vedotin exposure varied. Germline V gives CDR1 ENHRY, CDR2 SYGVKD. This CDR3 comprises 16 residues. The V gene end was trimmed by 9 bases and the J gene end by 0 bases; junction bases not matched to a gene: 5. Regarding the study as a whole: Baseline TCR diversity was reportedly lower in newly diagnosed patients than healthy donors. Those achieving complete response showed baseline diversity like newly diagnosed patients. Factors driving the repertoire differences, possibly disease activity or prior therapy, remain undefined. While CD8+ TCR diversity did not rise significantly by C4D1, CD4+ TCR diversity did.

Here immunoSEQ multiplex PCR was the method, and the copy in TCRdb shows in-frame clones only, minus some. This sample carries just over 35,000 clones, roughly three quarters of them seen once, and the ten largest clones take 12% to 15%. In regard to this clone: No antigen is known for it.

Source: peripheral blood mononuclear cells (PBMCs), taken before the second cycle of nivolumab. The V and J genes are TRBV10-3 and TRBJ2-1; 13 nucleotides align to TRBD2. The receptor comes from a human donor with classical Hodgkin lymphoma. The CDR3 bases are TGTGCCATGTCGACTAGCGGGAGGACCTCCTACAATGAGCAGTTCTTC. Translated: CAMSTSGRTSYNEQFF.